A selection of T cell receptor beta chains follows, all from one sample in a study of blood T cell repertoires in COVID-19. TCRdb keeps only in-frame clones here, not all; method: immunoSEQ multiplex PCR. The sample has 70,000 or so clones; around 79% are singletons. The sequenced sample was peripheral blood. Receptors were obtained from a woman aged 70-85 years with acute or convalescent COVID-19. Both conserved end residues are part of each CDR3. Fields, in order: V gene, clone size, J gene, D gene, CDR3 DNA, CDR3 protein. D genes are given only for firm matches. For some rows the clone size is stated as once, few or many, or as a class when expanded; others skip it.

TRBV11-3	.	TRBJ2-1	TRBD1	TGTGCCAGCAGCCTGACAGGGGCTTACAATGAGCAGTTCTTC	CASSLTGAYNEQFF
TRBV27	.	TRBJ2-2	TRBD2	TGTGCCAGCAGTCCGGAACTAGCGGGGGGCCCCACCGGGGAGCTGTTTTTT	CASSPELAGGPTGELFF
TRBV19	few	TRBJ1-1	.	TGTGCCAGTAGGGAAAGACTAATGGCCTCTGAAGCTTTCTTT	CASRERLMASEAFF
TRBV29-1	once	TRBJ2-5	TRBD2	TGCAGCGTTGGGACTAGGCAAGAGACCCAGTACTTC	CSVGTRQETQYF
TRBV14	.	TRBJ2-5	TRBD1	TGTGCCAGCAGCCAAGAATTGGGACAGCAAGAGACCCAGTACTTC	CASSQELGQQETQYF
TRBV7-2	.	TRBJ2-7	.	TGTGCCAGCAGCCCGTCGGGGGTAAGCTCCTACGAGCAGTACTTC	CASSPSGVSSYEQYF
TRBV12-5	once	TRBJ1-1	.	TGTGCTAGTGGTTCCGGACTGATTCCCGCTGAAGCTTTCTTT	CASGSGLIPAEAFF
TRBV24-1	once	TRBJ1-1	.	TGTGCCACCATGGGGAGCAAGGGACAGAACACTGAAGCTTTCTTT	CATMGSKGQNTEAFF
TRBV19	.	TRBJ1-5	.	TGTGCCAGCCTAGGACAGAATAGCAATCAGCCCCAGCATTTT	CASLGQNSNQPQHF
TRBV28	few	TRBJ1-1	.	TGTGCCAGCACCCAAATAGGGGCCTTGAACACTGAAGCTTTCTTT	CASTQIGALNTEAFF
TRBV5-8	few	TRBJ1-3	.	TGTGCCAGCAGCTCCCAAGGGGCAGCCTCTGGAAACACCATATATTTT	CASSSQGAASGNTIYF
TRBV5-6	.	TRBJ2-7	TRBD1	TGTGCCAGCAGCGCTCGACAGGGTATAGGCGAGCAGTACTTC	CASSARQGIGEQYF
TRBV28	.	TRBJ1-3	.	TGTGCCAGCAGTTTTAGGGGTAGGAGCTCTGGAAACACCATATATTTT	CASSFRGRSSGNTIYF
TRBV15	.	TRBJ2-5	.	TGTGCCACCAGCAGAGATGGCAGACAAGAGACCCAGTACTTC	CATSRDGRQETQYF
TRBV30	.	TRBJ2-7	TRBD2	TGTGCCTGGAGTGTAGCGGGAGCTTACGAGCAGTACTTC	CAWSVAGAYEQYF
TRBV5-1	.	TRBJ2-6	.	TGCGCCAGCAGCGCACCAGGGAATCCCGGGGCCAACGTCCTGACTTTC	CASSAPGNPGANVLTF
TRBV4-1	.	TRBJ1-1	TRBD1	TGCGCCAGCAGCCAATCGGACAGGGCCAACACTGAAGCTTTCTTT	CASSQSDRANTEAFF
TRBV3-1/TRBV3-2	.	TRBJ1-2	TRBD1	TGTGCCAGCAGCCAAGTTGCCGGGACAGGGGCCTACACCTTC	CASSQVAGTGAYTF
TRBV30	.	TRBJ1-6	.	TGTGCCTGGATGGGGCAGCCGAATTCACCCCTCCACTTT	CAWMGQPNSPLHF
TRBV7-2	few	TRBJ2-1	TRBD2	TGTGCCAGCAGCTTAGGTCCCCTAGCGGGGGGGCGGAATGAGCAGTTCTTC	CASSLGPLAGGRNEQFF
TRBV20-1	.	TRBJ1-1	.	TGCAGTGCAACCGCCGTGGAGGAAGCTTTCTTT	CSATAVEEAFF
TRBV5-6	few	TRBJ2-5	.	TGTGCCAGCAGCTTACTAACAGGGGAGACCCAGTACTTC	CASSLLTGETQYF
TRBV19	.	TRBJ2-1	.	TGTGCCAGTAGTATTGGTTCGGGTTTCTACAATGAGCAGTTCTTC	CASSIGSGFYNEQFF
TRBV7-2	once	TRBJ2-7	TRBD2	TGTGCCAGCAGCACCCGGGGGGATCACCACGAGCAGTACTTC	CASSTRGDHHEQYF
TRBV5-1	few	TRBJ1-1	.	TGCGCCAGCAGCTTGGCGCCCAACCTATCTGAAGCTTTCTTT	CASSLAPNLSEAFF
TRBV28	few	TRBJ2-7	TRBD2	TGTGCCAGCAGCTCACATACAGCGGGAGTGGTTGATTGGGAGCAGTACTTC	CASSSHTAGVVDWEQYF
TRBV2	.	TRBJ2-2	.	TGTGCCAGCAGTGAAACTAGGACGAACACCGGGGAGCTGTTTTTT	CASSETRTNTGELFF
TRBV3-1/TRBV3-2	once	TRBJ1-5	TRBD1	TGTGCCAGCAGCCAGACAGGGATGGGCAATCAGCCCCAGCATTTT	CASSQTGMGNQPQHF
TRBV28	once	TRBJ2-7	.	TGTGCCAGCACCATATCGACCCTGGGGCCCTACGAGCAGTACTTC	CASTISTLGPYEQYF
TRBV29-1	.	TRBJ2-1	TRBD1	TGCAGCACCAGAAGGGGGACAGGCAATGAGCAGTTCTTC	CSTRRGTGNEQFF
TRBV7-6	.	TRBJ2-2	TRBD1	TGTGCCAGCAGTTCTATCAGGGGGTTAACCGGGGAGCTGTTTTTT	CASSSIRGLTGELFF
TRBV18	.	TRBJ2-2	.	TGTGCCAGCTCACCCTCAGGGGCCGGGGAGCTGTTTTTT	CASSPSGAGELFF
TRBV5-6	.	TRBJ1-5	TRBD1	TGTGCCAGCAGCTTGGCGACAGGGGGCCAAAGCAATCAGCCCCAGCATTTT	CASSLATGGQSNQPQHF
TRBV7-9	.	TRBJ1-1	.	TGTGCCAGCAGCGCATCCGGGAGGAACACTGAAGCTTTCTTT	CASSASGRNTEAFF
TRBV19	.	TRBJ1-2	TRBD1	TGTGCCAGTAGCCTCCTCGGACAGGGAATTTATGGCTACACCTTC	CASSLLGQGIYGYTF
TRBV5-1	.	TRBJ1-4	.	TGCGCCAGCAGCTGGGAGGCGTCAAGGAAACTGTTTTTT	CASSWEASRKLFF
TRBV6-1	.	TRBJ2-6	TRBD1	TGTGCCAGCAGTGCCCTCGGGACAGGGGGCACTGGGGCCAACGTCCTGACTTTC	CASSALGTGGTGANVLTF
TRBV7-3	.	TRBJ2-1	TRBD1	TGTGCCAGCAGCTTAGGGCAGGGGGCAGCTGAGCAGTTCTTC	CASSLGQGAAEQFF
TRBV6-6	.	TRBJ1-5	TRBD1	TGTGCCAGCAGCTCCGGGACAGGCTCGCCCCAGCATTTT	CASSSGTGSPQHF
TRBV7-2	.	TRBJ1-5	TRBD1	TGTGCCAGCAGCTTGACTCAGGGGGCGACTCAGCCCCAGCATTTT	CASSLTQGATQPQHF
TRBV28	.	TRBJ1-2	.	TGTGCCAGCAGACTACCCAATCACTATGGCTACACCTTC	CASRLPNHYGYTF
TRBV12-3/TRBV12-4	.	TRBJ2-1	TRBD1	TGTGCCAGCAGTGACAGGGCCAATGAGCAGTTCTTC	CASSDRANEQFF
TRBV29-1	.	TRBJ2-7	TRBD1	TGCAGCGTTCGACAGGGCCCTTCCTACGAGCAGTACTTC	CSVRQGPSYEQYF
TRBV7-2	.	TRBJ2-3	.	TGTGCCAGCAGCTTAGTAGTCGGTACTAGCACAGATACGCAGTATTTT	CASSLVVGTSTDTQYF
TRBV9	.	TRBJ2-3	.	TGTGCCAGCAGGTTTAGACTAGACCCAGATACGCAGTATTTT	CASRFRLDPDTQYF
TRBV5-1	.	TRBJ2-7	.	TGCGCCAGCAGCTTGGTGGTCGGAGGCGAGCAGTACTTC	CASSLVVGGEQYF
TRBV5-1	.	TRBJ1-5	.	TGCGCCAGCAGAGGAGAGGCGGATAGCAATCAGCCCCAGCATTTT	CASRGEADSNQPQHF
TRBV5-1	.	TRBJ2-3	.	TGCGCCAGCAGCCCAGGGTATGATGCGCAGTATTTT	CASSPGYDAQYF